Below are 15 T cell receptor beta chains sequenced from a single sample in a study of cytomegalovirus exposure and HLA in healthy donors. The PCR employed 60 Vbeta primers together with 13 Jbeta primers. TCRdb keeps only in-frame clones here, not all; method: immunoSEQ multiplex PCR. The profile covers some 130,000 clones, with 75% appearing a single time and around 2.9% taken by the ten largest. Material for sequencing was PBMCs. The receptors derive from a man aged 25-40 years in good health and CMV-seronegative.

The chain is built from TRBV7-2 and TRBJ1-1; 9 bases fit TRBD1. Germline CDR1 reads SGHTA; CDR2 reads FQGNSA. CDR3 length equals 14 residues. J lost 5 bases, V lost 6 bases, and 7 bases had no gene match. The CDR3 is CASSYHGQGTEAFF. The DNA of the CDR3 is TGTGCCAGCAGTTACCACGGACAGGGGACTGAAGCTTTCTTT.

The chain carries TRBV18 and TRBJ2-3, with 10 positions matching TRBD1. V lost 5 bases, J lost 6 bases, and 11 bases stayed unmatched. CDR3 length equals 16 residues. The germline CDR1 and CDR2 sequences are KGHSH and LQKENI. The CDR3 protein is CASSTRQGARKDTQYF. CDR3 DNA sequence: TGTGCCAGCTCAACCCGACAGGGGGCGAGGAAGGATACGCAGTATTTT. The full variable domain, its missing parts supplied by reference TRBV18 and TRBJ2-3, is NAGVMQNPRHLVRRRGQEARLRCSPMKGHSHVYWYRQLPEEGLKFMVYLQKENIIDESGMPKERFSAEFPKEGPSILRIQQVVRGDSAAYFCASSTRQGARKDTQYFGPGTRLTVL.

The V gene is TRBV5-6, the J gene TRBJ1-1; D remains unclear. The CDR3 is 15 amino acids. Per germline, CDR1 SGHDT and CDR2 YYEEEE. The V gene lost 4 bases and the J gene lost 0 bases, with 13 bases spanning the gap. The CDR3 sequence: CASSPTPTMNTEAFF. For the CDR3, the DNA is TGTGCCAGCAGCCCCACCCCGACAATGAACACTGAAGCTTTCTTT.

In this sample, this clone turned up once. The rearrangement joins TRBV28 to TRBJ2-7; TRBD1 aligns across 9 bases. CDR1 is MDHEN and CDR2 is SYDVKM in the germline V gene. The CDR3 loop spans 14 amino acids. The junction had 6 bases not matched to a gene; V was cut back by 6 bases and J by 3 bases. CDR3 DNA sequence: TGTGCCAGCAGGGGGACAGGGTCTTTCTACGAGCAGTACTTC. This encodes CASRGTGSFYEQYF.

CDR3 coding DNA: TGTGCCAGCAGCCCACAGGGATACGAGCAGTACTTC. As protein: CASSPQGYEQYF. The gene calls are TRBV5-6 and TRBJ2-7, with D possibly being TRBD1 (6 bases). The CDR3 consists of 12 residues. V lost 4 bases to trimming and J lost 4 bases, with 9 bases between them. Per the germline V gene, CDR1 is SGHDT and CDR2 is YYEEEE.

This clone was recorded a few times. This CDR3 is CASSSTGRGEETQYF. CDR3 in DNA: TGTGCCAGCAGCTCTACAGGGAGAGGTGAAGAGACCCAGTACTTC. The chain employs TRBV9 and TRBJ2-5; a possible D gene is TRBD1 (6 bases). The CDR3 is 15 amino acids. Germline assignment: CDR1 SGDLS and CDR2 YYNGEE. V dropped 4 bases and J dropped 3 bases, with 16 bases sitting between them.

This sequence joins TRBV5-1 and TRBJ2-3; tentatively, D is TRBD2 (6 bases). The CDR3 is made up of 14 amino acids. CDR1 is SGHRS and CDR2 is YFSETQ in the germline V gene. Trimming shortened V by 5 bases and J by 1 base, and 11 bases separated the two germline ends. This CDR3 is CASRGTGGTDTQYF. The CDR3 DNA reads TGCGCCAGCAGGGGGACGGGGGGCACAGATACGCAGTATTTT.

The chain carries TRBV7-6 and TRBJ1-1, with D possibly being TRBD1 (6 bases). The V end lost 1 base, the J end lost 8 bases, and 17 bases lay between the germline ends. Per the germline V gene, CDR1 is SGHVS and CDR2 is FNYEAQ. The CDR3 is 15 residues long. In DNA form, the CDR3 reads TGTGCCAGCAGCTTAGGGGTTGCCGGGACACTCGAAGCTTTCTTT. Translating gives CASSLGVAGTLEAFF.

The genes are TRBV19 and TRBJ2-1, with D possibly matching TRBD2 (6 bases). Per the germline V gene, CDR1 is LNHDA and CDR2 is SQIVND (reference sequence). V was shortened by 7 bases and J by 0 bases, with 22 bases between the two germline ends. The CDR3 length is 18 residues. CDR3 nucleotide sequence: TGTGCCAGTAAGGGATCAACTGGGGCGGGATCCTCCTACAATGAGCAGTTCTTC. This translates into CASKGSTGAGSSYNEQFF.

The CDR3 DNA is TGTGCCTCCCAAACAGGGACGCAAGAAAAACTGTTTTTT. Translation: CASQTGTQEKLFF. This rearrangement joins TRBV7-2 to TRBJ1-4, with D perhaps matching TRBD1 (6 bases). Trimming stripped 11 bases from V and 8 bases from J, with 18 bases between. From germline, CDR1 is SGHTA and CDR2 FQGNSA. This CDR3 spans 13 amino acids. Combining the CDR3 with reference TRBV7-2 and TRBJ1-4 gives the whole variable domain GAGVSQSPSNKVTEKGKDVELRCDPISGHTALYWYRQSLGQGLEFLIYFQGNSAPDKSGLPSDRFSAERTGGSVSTLTIQRTQQEDSAVYLCASQTGTQEKLFFGSGTQLSVL.

V usage is TRBV7-6 and J usage is TRBJ2-7; tentatively, D is TRBD2 (6 bases). V lost 0 bases and J lost 3, with 21 bases in between. Germline V gene data show CDR1 as SGHVS and CDR2 as FNYEAQ. The CDR3 covers 18 residues. The CDR3 DNA sequence: TGTGCCAGCAGCTTAGCCCCCCCAGGAGGGTCCACGGTCTACGAGCAGTACTTC. Translated: CASSLAPPGGSTVYEQYF.

The V call is TRBV10-2, the J call TRBJ2-2; D possibly corresponds to TRBD1 (8 bases). In germline, CDR1 is WSHSY, CDR2 SAAADI. The CDR3 is 15 residues long. Trimming took off 6 bases at V and 5 bases at J, with 16 bases between the two ends. CDR3 residues: CASRDGQGGTGELFF. The CDR3 DNA sequence: TGCGCCAGCAGGGACGGACAGGGAGGGACCGGGGAGCTGTTTTTT.

The chain couples TRBV7-3 to TRBJ2-2; no clear D gene. The V and J ends lost 5 bases and 5 bases respectively, with 6 bases between them. Germline CDR1 is SGHTA and CDR2 is FQGTGA. The CDR3 length is 12 residues. The CDR3 sequence: CASSELTGELFF. DNA of the CDR3: TGTGCCAGCAGCGAGCTGACCGGGGAGCTGTTTTTT.

This chain connects TRBV2 to TRBJ2-7; a possible D gene is TRBD2 (5 bases). The CDR3 sequence is 13 residues long. Germline-derived CDR1 and CDR2 are SNHLY and FYNNEI. V lost 6 bases to trimming and J lost 6 bases, with 15 bases between them. The CDR3 nucleotides read TGTGCCAGCAGCAACCCCCACGAGGGCGAGCAGTACTTC. It specifies CASSNPHEGEQYF. The variable domain in full, completed from reference TRBV2 and TRBJ2-7, reads EPEVTQTPSHQVTQMGQEVILRCVPISNHLYFYWYRQILGQKVEFLVSFYNNEISEKSEIFDDQFSVERPDGSNFTLKIRSTKLEDSAMYFCASSNPHEGEQYFGPGTRLTVT.

The chain uses TRBV11-3 and TRBJ2-1; unclear D gene. Looked up from germline, CDR1 is SGHNT and CDR2 is YENEEA. This CDR3 has 13 amino acids. V shed 2 bases and J shed 5 bases, with 7 bases lying between them. The CDR3 DNA follows: TGTGCCAGCAGCTTAATCTCGGACAATGAGCAGTTCTTC. Encoded protein: CASSLISDNEQFF.